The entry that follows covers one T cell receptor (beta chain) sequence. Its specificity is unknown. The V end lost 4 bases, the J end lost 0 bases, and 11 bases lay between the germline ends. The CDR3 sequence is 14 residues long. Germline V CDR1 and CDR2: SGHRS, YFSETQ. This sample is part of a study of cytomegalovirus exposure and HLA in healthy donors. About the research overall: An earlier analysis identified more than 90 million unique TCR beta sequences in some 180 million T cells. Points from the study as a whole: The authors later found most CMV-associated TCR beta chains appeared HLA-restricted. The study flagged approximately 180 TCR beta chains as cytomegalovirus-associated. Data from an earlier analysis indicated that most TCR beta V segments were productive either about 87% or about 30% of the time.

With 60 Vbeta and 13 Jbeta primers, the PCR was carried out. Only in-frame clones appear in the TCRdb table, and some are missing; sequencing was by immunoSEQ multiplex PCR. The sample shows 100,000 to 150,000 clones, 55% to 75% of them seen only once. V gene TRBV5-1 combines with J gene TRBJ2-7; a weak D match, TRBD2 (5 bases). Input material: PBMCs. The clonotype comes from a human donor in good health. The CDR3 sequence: CASSPVGSSYEQYF. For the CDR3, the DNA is TGCGCCAGCAGCCCCGTGGGGAGCTCCTACGAGCAGTACTTC.